These T cell receptor beta chains were read from a single sample in a study of blood T cell repertoires in COVID-19. TCRdb keeps only in-frame clones here, not all; method: immunoSEQ multiplex PCR. The sample has under 95,000 clones; approximately 79% are singletons. The sequenced sample was peripheral blood. Receptor source: a man aged 60-69 years with active or convalescent COVID-19. Each CDR3 is given with its conserved first and last residue. D genes are given only for firm matches. Only part of the rows carry a size: once, few, many, or a class if the clone is expanded.

j_gene: TRBJ1-2; abundance: .; d_gene: .; v_gene: TRBV18; CDR3nt: TGTGCCAGCTCACCGGACTCACTTCCCTACCTTAACTATGGCTACACCTTC; CDR3aa: CASSPDSLPYLNYGYTF
j_gene: TRBJ2-3; abundance: once; d_gene: TRBD1; v_gene: TRBV19; CDR3nt: TGTGCCAGTAGACTACAGGGGAATGGACCAGATACGCAGTATTTT; CDR3aa: CASRLQGNGPDTQYF
j_gene: TRBJ2-1; abundance: .; d_gene: .; v_gene: TRBV18; CDR3nt: TGTGCCAGCTCATGGAGGGGCACCTACAATGAGCAGTTCTTC; CDR3aa: CASSWRGTYNEQFF
j_gene: TRBJ2-3; abundance: .; d_gene: .; v_gene: TRBV4-1; CDR3nt: TGCGCCAGCAGCCGAGGAGATGAGCGATATACGCAGTATTTT; CDR3aa: CASSRGDERYTQYF
j_gene: TRBJ1-3; abundance: .; d_gene: .; v_gene: TRBV5-1; CDR3nt: TGCGCCAGCAGCTTGGATCACTCTGGAAACACCATATATTTT; CDR3aa: CASSLDHSGNTIYF
j_gene: TRBJ2-7; abundance: .; d_gene: .; v_gene: TRBV11-2; CDR3nt: TGTGCCAGCAGCTCGACCCGGGGGTCCTACGAGCAGTACTTC; CDR3aa: CASSSTRGSYEQYF
j_gene: TRBJ2-3; abundance: few; d_gene: TRBD1; v_gene: TRBV4-3; CDR3nt: TGCGCCAGCAGCCCTGGACAGGGGACGACAGATACGCAGTATTTT; CDR3aa: CASSPGQGTTDTQYF
j_gene: TRBJ2-3; abundance: once; d_gene: TRBD2; v_gene: TRBV28; CDR3nt: TGTGCCAGCACGGCGCGGACTAGCGGGAGCACAGATACGCAGTATTTT; CDR3aa: CASTARTSGSTDTQYF
j_gene: TRBJ1-3; abundance: .; d_gene: .; v_gene: TRBV28; CDR3nt: TGTGCCAGCAGTCCTTCTCGGGGGAACACTGGAAACACCATATATTTT; CDR3aa: CASSPSRGNTGNTIYF
j_gene: TRBJ1-6; abundance: .; d_gene: TRBD1; v_gene: TRBV2; CDR3nt: TGTGCCAGCAGTGAAAGACAGGGGGTTGGTTCACCCCTCCACTTT; CDR3aa: CASSERQGVGSPLHF
j_gene: TRBJ1-2; abundance: .; d_gene: TRBD1; v_gene: TRBV18; CDR3nt: TGTGCCAGCTCAGGGTCCGGGACAGGGTCCTATGGCTACACCTTC; CDR3aa: CASSGSGTGSYGYTF
j_gene: TRBJ1-1; abundance: .; d_gene: .; v_gene: TRBV28; CDR3nt: TGTGCCAGCAGTTCACTGGGCAGGGGCACTGAAGCTTTCTTT; CDR3aa: CASSSLGRGTEAFF
j_gene: TRBJ1-6; abundance: .; d_gene: .; v_gene: TRBV24-1; CDR3nt: TGTGCCACCAGTGAGTCCACCTATAATTCACCCCTCCACTTT; CDR3aa: CATSESTYNSPLHF
j_gene: TRBJ1-1; abundance: .; d_gene: TRBD1; v_gene: TRBV7-2; CDR3nt: TGTGCCAGCAGCCCCGGGACAGCCAACACTGAAGCTTTCTTT; CDR3aa: CASSPGTANTEAFF
j_gene: TRBJ2-3; abundance: .; d_gene: TRBD1; v_gene: TRBV5-1; CDR3nt: TGCGCCAGCGGACAGGGTACTAGCACAGATACGCAGTATTTT; CDR3aa: CASGQGTSTDTQYF
j_gene: TRBJ1-4; abundance: .; d_gene: .; v_gene: TRBV11-2; CDR3nt: TGTGCCAGCAGCTCCGGGGGGAGTGCAACTAATGAAAAACTGTTTTTT; CDR3aa: CASSSGGSATNEKLFF
j_gene: TRBJ1-1; abundance: once; d_gene: .; v_gene: TRBV5-1; CDR3nt: TGCGCCAGCAGCTTGGACACCCCAGGGGACACTGAAGCTTTCTTT; CDR3aa: CASSLDTPGDTEAFF
j_gene: TRBJ2-7; abundance: .; d_gene: .; v_gene: TRBV5-1; CDR3nt: TGCGCCAGCAGCACCGCTAACCCCTCCTACGAGCAGTACTTC; CDR3aa: CASSTANPSYEQYF
j_gene: TRBJ2-5; abundance: .; d_gene: .; v_gene: TRBV2; CDR3nt: TGTGCCAGCAGTGAACAGGGGACGGAGACCCAGTACTTC; CDR3aa: CASSEQGTETQYF
j_gene: TRBJ2-2; abundance: .; d_gene: TRBD2; v_gene: TRBV19; CDR3nt: TGTGCCAGTAGTATTGCTAGCGGGGCAGGGGAGCTGTTTTTT; CDR3aa: CASSIASGAGELFF
j_gene: TRBJ1-2; abundance: many; d_gene: .; v_gene: TRBV2; CDR3nt: TGTGCCAGCGAAGGACAGCAAGGGGACACCTTC; CDR3aa: CASEGQQGDTF
j_gene: TRBJ1-3; abundance: .; d_gene: .; v_gene: TRBV6-5; CDR3nt: TGTGCCAGCAGGACCGGACTCAACTCTGGAAACACCATATATTTT; CDR3aa: CASRTGLNSGNTIYF
j_gene: TRBJ1-4; abundance: .; d_gene: TRBD1; v_gene: TRBV28; CDR3nt: TGTGCCAGCAGTTTATTCCCGATTCCCCGGCAGGGGGAAACTGCAACTAATGAAAAACTGTTTTTT; CDR3aa: CASSLFPIPRQGETATNEKLFF
j_gene: TRBJ1-4; abundance: .; d_gene: .; v_gene: TRBV25-1; CDR3nt: TGTGCCAGCAGTGAAGAGAGGTCTCCAAGGATTGAAAAACTGTTTTTT; CDR3aa: CASSEERSPRIEKLFF
j_gene: TRBJ1-4; abundance: once; d_gene: .; v_gene: TRBV3-1/TRBV3-2; CDR3nt: TGTGCCAGCAGCCTTCGGGGGGGAAGTAATGAAAAACTGTTTTTT; CDR3aa: CASSLRGGSNEKLFF
j_gene: TRBJ1-1; abundance: .; d_gene: TRBD1; v_gene: TRBV5-5; CDR3nt: TGTGCCAGCAGCAGGACAGGGAACACTGAAGCTTTCTTT; CDR3aa: CASSRTGNTEAFF
j_gene: TRBJ1-1; abundance: .; d_gene: .; v_gene: TRBV19; CDR3nt: TGTGCCAGCACGGGAAAACTGAACACTGAAGCTTTCTTT; CDR3aa: CASTGKLNTEAFF
j_gene: TRBJ2-1; abundance: .; d_gene: .; v_gene: TRBV24-1; CDR3nt: TGTGCCACCAGTGATGGGGGGAGCAATGAGCAGTTCTTC; CDR3aa: CATSDGGSNEQFF
j_gene: TRBJ1-2; abundance: .; d_gene: .; v_gene: TRBV30; CDR3nt: TGTGCCTGGACGAGAACAGGCCCCTCCTATGGCTACACCTTC; CDR3aa: CAWTRTGPSYGYTF
j_gene: TRBJ2-2; abundance: .; d_gene: TRBD2; v_gene: TRBV5-1; CDR3nt: TGCGCCAGCAGCCTAAGCGGGGATTGGGGCACCGGGGAGCTGTTTTTT; CDR3aa: CASSLSGDWGTGELFF
j_gene: TRBJ1-6; abundance: .; d_gene: .; v_gene: TRBV3-1/TRBV3-2; CDR3nt: TGTGCCAGCAGCCAAGGGCCCGGGGGAGAATCACCCCTCCACTTT; CDR3aa: CASSQGPGGESPLHF
j_gene: TRBJ2-1; abundance: .; d_gene: .; v_gene: TRBV21-1; CDR3nt: TGTGCCAGCAGCAAAAGGGGGGCTAGCGGCGGCGCCTACAATGAGCAGTTCTTC; CDR3aa: CASSKRGASGGAYNEQFF
j_gene: TRBJ2-5; abundance: few; d_gene: TRBD2; v_gene: TRBV6-2/TRBV6-3; CDR3nt: TGTGCCAGCAGCCTCGACTTTACAACTAGCGGGGGAGAGACCCAGTACTTC; CDR3aa: CASSLDFTTSGGETQYF
j_gene: TRBJ1-5; abundance: .; d_gene: TRBD1; v_gene: TRBV18; CDR3nt: TGTGCCAGCTCACCGGGACAGGGGGTGGATCAGCCCCAGCATTTT; CDR3aa: CASSPGQGVDQPQHF
j_gene: TRBJ2-7; abundance: once; d_gene: TRBD2; v_gene: TRBV19; CDR3nt: TGTGCCAGTAGGACGAGGACTAGCGGGTACCACGAGCAGTACTTC; CDR3aa: CASRTRTSGYHEQYF